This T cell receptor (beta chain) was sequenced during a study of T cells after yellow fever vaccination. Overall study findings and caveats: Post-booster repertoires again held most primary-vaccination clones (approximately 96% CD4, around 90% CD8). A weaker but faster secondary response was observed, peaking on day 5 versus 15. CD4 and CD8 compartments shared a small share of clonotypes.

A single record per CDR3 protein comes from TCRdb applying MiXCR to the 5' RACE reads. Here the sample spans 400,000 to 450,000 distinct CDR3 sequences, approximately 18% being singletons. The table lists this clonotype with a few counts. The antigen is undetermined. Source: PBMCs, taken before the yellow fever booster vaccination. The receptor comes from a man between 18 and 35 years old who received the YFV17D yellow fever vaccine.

CDR3 sequence: CASSPGSGDYNSPLHF. CDR3 bases: TGTGCCAGCAGCCCCGGGTCGGGGGACTATAATTCACCCCTCCACTTT. V is TRBV7-9 and J is TRBJ1-6, with D tentatively TRBD1 (5 bases). Germline V gene sequence: CDR1 SEHNR, CDR2 FQNEAQ (reference sequence). This CDR3 is 16 amino acids long. V was clipped by 5 bases and J by 3 bases, with 14 bases between them.